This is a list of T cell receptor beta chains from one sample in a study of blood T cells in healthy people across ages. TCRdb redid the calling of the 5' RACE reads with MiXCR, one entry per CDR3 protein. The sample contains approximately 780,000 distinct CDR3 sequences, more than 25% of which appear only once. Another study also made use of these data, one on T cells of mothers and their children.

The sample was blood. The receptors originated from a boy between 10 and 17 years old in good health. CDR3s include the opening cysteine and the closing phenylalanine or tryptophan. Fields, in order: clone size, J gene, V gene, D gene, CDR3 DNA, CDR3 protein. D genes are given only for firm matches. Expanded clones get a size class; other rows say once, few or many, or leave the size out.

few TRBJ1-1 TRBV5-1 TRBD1 TGCGCCAGCGGACCTTGGACAGGGTCGCCTGAAGCTTTCTTT CASGPWTGSPEAFF
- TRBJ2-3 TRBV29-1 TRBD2 TGCAGCGTTGAGGGACTAGCGGGTAACACAGATACGCAGTATTTT CSVEGLAGNTDTQYF
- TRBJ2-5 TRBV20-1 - TGCAGTGCTTTACCGCTAGCAGGGTTCCAAGAGACCCAGTACTTC CSALPLAGFQETQYF
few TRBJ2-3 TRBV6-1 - TGTGCCAGCGGCCGGGGGCTCCGCGAGAGCACAGATACGCAGTATTTT CASGRGLRESTDTQYF
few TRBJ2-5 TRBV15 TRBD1 TGTGCCACCAGCAGAGATCGCGACAGGGGAGAGACCCAGTACTTC CATSRDRDRGETQYF
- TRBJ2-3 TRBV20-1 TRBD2 TGCAGTGCTGTTCCGGCTAGCGGGAGGGTAGATACGCAGTATTTT CSAVPASGRVDTQYF
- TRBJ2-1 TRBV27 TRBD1 TGTGCCAGCAGTTTTCGGACAGGCCCGAGACCTTTTCTCGATGAGCAGTTCTTC CASSFRTGPRPFLDEQFF
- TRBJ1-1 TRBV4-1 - TGCGCCAGCAGCGAAAACGTCGGGGCCGGAACTGAAGCTTTCTTT CASSENVGAGTEAFF
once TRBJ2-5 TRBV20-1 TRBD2 TGCAGTGCTAGAGTTAGCGGGGAAATACAAGAGGCCCAGTACTTC CSARVSGEIQEAQYF
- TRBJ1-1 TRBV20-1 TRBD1 TGCAGTGCACCACAGGGGGCTGAAGCTTTCTTT CSAPQGAEAFF
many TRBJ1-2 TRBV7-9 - TGTGCCAGCAGCTTAGAACAGAACTATGGCTACACCTTC CASSLEQNYGYTF
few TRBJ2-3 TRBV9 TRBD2 TGTGCCAGCAGCGTAGGTGCTAGCGGGGGCACAGATACGCAGTATTTT CASSVGASGGTDTQYF
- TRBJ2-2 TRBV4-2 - TGTGCCAGCAGCCAAGATTTGCGGGGCACCGGGGAGCTGTTTTTT CASSQDLRGTGELFF
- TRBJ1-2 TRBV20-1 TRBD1 TGCAGTGCTAGTCCCGACGTACAGGGGTTGGGAGGCTACACCTTC CSASPDVQGLGGYTF
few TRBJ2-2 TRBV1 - TGCACCAGCAGCCAAGGGCGGGCCTACACCGGGGAGCTGTTTTTT CTSSQGRAYTGELFF
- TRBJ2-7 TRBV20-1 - TGCAGTGCTTGCCGGGACCCAAAAAGGCCGGGGCAGTACTTC CSACRDPKRPGQYF
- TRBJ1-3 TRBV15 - TGTGCCACCAGCAGAGGAATCGGAACGGTTGGAAACACCATATATTTT CATSRGIGTVGNTIYF
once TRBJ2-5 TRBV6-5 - TGTGCCAGCAGGGAGACCGTTTCTACGCGGCAGTACTTC CASRETVSTRQYF
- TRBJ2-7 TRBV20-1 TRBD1 TGCAGTGCTAGGGGCGGGACAGGGGTCTCCTACGAGCAGTACTTC CSARGGTGVSYEQYF
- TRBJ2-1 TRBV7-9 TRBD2 TGTGCCAGCAGCTCCGGCGGGGGACAGTTCTTC CASSSGGGQFF
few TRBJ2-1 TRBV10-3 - TGTGCCATCAGTGAGGGGGGCTATGAGCAGTTCTTC CAISEGGYEQFF
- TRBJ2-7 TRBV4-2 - TGTGCCAGCAGCCAAGACTCAACAGGAAATTACGAGCAGTACTTC CASSQDSTGNYEQYF
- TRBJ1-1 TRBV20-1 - TGCAGTGCTAGAGAGAACCGGGACTCCCTTGGGGACACTGAAGCTTTCTTT CSARENRDSLGDTEAFF
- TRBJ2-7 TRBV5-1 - TGCGCCAGCAGCTTGCTCGTAGGGGAGTCCTACGAGCAGTACTTC CASSLLVGESYEQYF
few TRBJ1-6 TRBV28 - TGTGCCAGCAGTTTATTGGGGTATAATTCACCCCTCCACTTT CASSLLGYNSPLHF
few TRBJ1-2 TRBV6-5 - TGTGCCAGCAGCCCCGGGACCTCAAGCTACACCTTC CASSPGTSSYTF
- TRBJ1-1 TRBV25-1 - TGTGCCAGCAGTGACGGCCCAGGGAACACTGGAGCTTTCTTT CASSDGPGNTGAFF
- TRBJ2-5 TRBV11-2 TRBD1 TGTGCCAGCAGAAAGGCCGGGACAGGGGGCCGGGAGACCCAGTACTTC CASRKAGTGGRETQYF
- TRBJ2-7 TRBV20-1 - TGCAGTGCTAGCGGAAGGGGGGTTCTTAACGAGCAGTACTTC CSASGRGVLNEQYF
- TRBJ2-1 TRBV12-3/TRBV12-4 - TGTGCCAGCAGTTTCTCTGGGCATGAGCAGTTCTTC CASSFSGHEQFF
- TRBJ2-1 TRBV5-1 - TGCGCCAGCAGCTTGGCCAAGAAGGGCAATGAGCAGTTCTTC CASSLAKKGNEQFF
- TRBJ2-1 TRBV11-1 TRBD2 TGTGCCAGCACCCATATTGGGACTAGCGGGGGGACCTACAATGAGCAGTTCTTC CASTHIGTSGGTYNEQFF
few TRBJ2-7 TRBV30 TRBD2 TGTGCCTGGAGTTCGCGGGGACTACAGTACTTC CAWSSRGLQYF
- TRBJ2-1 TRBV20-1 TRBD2 TGCAGTGCTACCTATCTTACTAGCGAAGCCGACAATGAGCAGTTCTTC CSATYLTSEADNEQFF
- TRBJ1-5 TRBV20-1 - TGCAGTGCTAGGCTGTCCGGGACATCCGGCGGCAATCAGCCCCAGCATTTT CSARLSGTSGGNQPQHF
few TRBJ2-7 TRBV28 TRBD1 TGTGCCAGTAATGACAGGGCGACCTTCTACGAGCAGTACTTC CASNDRATFYEQYF
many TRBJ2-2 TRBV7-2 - TGTGCCAGCAGCTTGGGGACTCAGAACACCGGGGAGCTGTTTTTT CASSLGTQNTGELFF
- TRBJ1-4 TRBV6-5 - TGTGCCAGCAGCCGATTCAGGGGAGCTAATGAAAAACTGTTTTTT CASSRFRGANEKLFF
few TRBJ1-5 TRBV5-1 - TGCGCCAGCAGCTTGCTGGGGAGTGAAGATCAGCCCCAGCATTTT CASSLLGSEDQPQHF
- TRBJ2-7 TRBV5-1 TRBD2 TGCGCCAGCAGCTTGATGGGGGGGAACGAGCAGTACTTC CASSLMGGNEQYF
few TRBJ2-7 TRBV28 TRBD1 TGTGCCAGCAGGATGGACAGGGGCACCTACGAGCAGTACTTC CASRMDRGTYEQYF
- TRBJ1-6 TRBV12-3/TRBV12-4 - TGTGCCAGCAGTTTAGGGAGAATCAATTCACCCCTCCACTTT CASSLGRINSPLHF
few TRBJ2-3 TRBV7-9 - TGTGCCAGCAGCCCACGGGACTTCGGATGGTATTTT CASSPRDFGWYF
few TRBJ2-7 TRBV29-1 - TGCAGCGTTGAAGATGTTGGGGAGAGCTCCTACGAGCAGTACTTC CSVEDVGESSYEQYF
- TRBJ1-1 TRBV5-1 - TGCGCCAGCAGCTTGAGGGATGGCACTGAAGCTTTCTTT CASSLRDGTEAFF
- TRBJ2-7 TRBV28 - TGTGCCAGCAGTTTGGAGCCGGGCAGGTCCTCCTACGAGCAGTACTTC CASSLEPGRSSYEQYF
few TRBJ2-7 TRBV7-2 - TGTGCCAGCAGCTATGAGCGGGTCTACGAGCAGTACTTC CASSYERVYEQYF
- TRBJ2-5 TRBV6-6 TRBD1 TGTGCCAGCAGTTCGACAGGGTGGGTTGAAACCCAGTACTTC CASSSTGWVETQYF
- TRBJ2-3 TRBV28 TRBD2 TGTGCCAGCAGTTCCCTTAGCGGGGGGGCCCCAGATACGCAGTATTTT CASSSLSGGAPDTQYF
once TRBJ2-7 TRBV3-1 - TGTGCCAGCAGCCACGAAAGGGACCTTGGCTCCTACGAGCAGTACTTC CASSHERDLGSYEQYF
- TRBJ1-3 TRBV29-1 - TGCAGCGCGGAATCTAGCGCTAGGGGAAACACCATATATTTT CSAESSARGNTIYF
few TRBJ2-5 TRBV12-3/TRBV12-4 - TGTGCCAGCACCGCCAGGGGGGCCCAGTACTTC CASTARGAQYF
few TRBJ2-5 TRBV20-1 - TGCAGTGCTAGAGATACTGTAAAAGAGACCCAGTACTTC CSARDTVKETQYF
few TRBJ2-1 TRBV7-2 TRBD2 TGTGCCAGCAGACTGAGACGGGAGGGGTACAATGAGCAGTTCTTC CASRLRREGYNEQFF
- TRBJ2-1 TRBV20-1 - TGCAGTGCTAGAGATCGAACAAACTCCTACAATGAGCAGTTCTTC CSARDRTNSYNEQFF